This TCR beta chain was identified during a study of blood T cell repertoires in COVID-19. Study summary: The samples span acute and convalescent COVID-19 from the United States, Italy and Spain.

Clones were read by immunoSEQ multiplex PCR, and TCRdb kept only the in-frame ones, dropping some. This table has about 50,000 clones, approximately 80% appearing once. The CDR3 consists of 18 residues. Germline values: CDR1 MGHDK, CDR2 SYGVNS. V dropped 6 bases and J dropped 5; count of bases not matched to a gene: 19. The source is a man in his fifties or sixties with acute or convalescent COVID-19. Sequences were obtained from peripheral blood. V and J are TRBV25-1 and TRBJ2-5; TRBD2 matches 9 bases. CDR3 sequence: CASSGGSISGGDLETQYF. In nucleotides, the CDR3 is TGTGCCAGCAGCGGAGGGAGTATTAGCGGGGGAGATTTGGAGACCCAGTACTTC.